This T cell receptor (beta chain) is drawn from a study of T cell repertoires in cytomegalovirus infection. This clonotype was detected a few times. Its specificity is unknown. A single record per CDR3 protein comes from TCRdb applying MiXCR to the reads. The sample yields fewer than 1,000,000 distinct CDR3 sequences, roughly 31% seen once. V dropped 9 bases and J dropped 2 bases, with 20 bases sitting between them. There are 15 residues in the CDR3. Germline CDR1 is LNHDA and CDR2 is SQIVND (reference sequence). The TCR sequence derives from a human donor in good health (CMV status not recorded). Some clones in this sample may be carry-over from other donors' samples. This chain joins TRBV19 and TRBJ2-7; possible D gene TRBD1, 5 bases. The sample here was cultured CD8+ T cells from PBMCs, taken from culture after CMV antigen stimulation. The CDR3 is CASSSSGFYPYEQYF. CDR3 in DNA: TGTGCCAGCTCCTCCTCAGGGTTTTATCCCTACGAGCAGTACTTC.